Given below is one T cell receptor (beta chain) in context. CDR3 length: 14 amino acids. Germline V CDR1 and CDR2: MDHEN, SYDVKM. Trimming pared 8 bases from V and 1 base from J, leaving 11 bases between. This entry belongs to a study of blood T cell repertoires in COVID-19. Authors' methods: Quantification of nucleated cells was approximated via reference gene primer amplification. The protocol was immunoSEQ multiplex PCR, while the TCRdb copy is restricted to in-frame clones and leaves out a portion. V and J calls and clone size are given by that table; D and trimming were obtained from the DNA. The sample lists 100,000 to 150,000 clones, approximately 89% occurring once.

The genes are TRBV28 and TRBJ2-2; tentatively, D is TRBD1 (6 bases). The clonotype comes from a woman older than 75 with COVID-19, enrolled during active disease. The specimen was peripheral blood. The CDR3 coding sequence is TGTGCCAGCGCCTCGACAGGGAACACCGGGGAGCTGTTTTTT. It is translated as CASASTGNTGELFF. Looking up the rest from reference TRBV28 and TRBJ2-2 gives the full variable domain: DVKVTQSSRYLVKRTGEKVFLECVQDMDHENMFWYRQDPGLGLRLIYFSYDVKMKEKGDIPEGYSVSREKKERFSLILESASTNQTSMYLCASASTGNTGELFFGEGSRLTVL.